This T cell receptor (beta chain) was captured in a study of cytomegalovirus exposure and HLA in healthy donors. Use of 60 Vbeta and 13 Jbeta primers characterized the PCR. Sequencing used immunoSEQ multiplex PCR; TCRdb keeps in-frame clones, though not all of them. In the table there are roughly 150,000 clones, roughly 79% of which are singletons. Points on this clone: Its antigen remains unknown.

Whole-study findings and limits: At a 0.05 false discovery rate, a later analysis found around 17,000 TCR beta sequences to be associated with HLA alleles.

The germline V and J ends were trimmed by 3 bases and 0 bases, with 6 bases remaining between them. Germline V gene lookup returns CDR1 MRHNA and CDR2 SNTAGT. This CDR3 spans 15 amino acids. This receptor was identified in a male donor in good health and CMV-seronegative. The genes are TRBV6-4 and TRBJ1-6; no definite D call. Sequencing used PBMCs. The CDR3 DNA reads TGTGCCAGCAGTGAGGGGAGCTCCTATAATTCACCCCTCCACTTT. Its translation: CASSEGSSYNSPLHF.